A selection of T cell receptor beta chains follows, all from one sample in a study of T cells in Graves' hyperthyroidism and ophthalmopathy. TCRdb analysed the multiplex PCR reads with MiXCR anew, one entry per CDR3 protein. Altogether about 480,000 distinct CDR3 sequences are present, about 15% being singletons, with the ten largest covering about a sixth. The sample comprised blood. The receptor set was obtained from a woman aged 18 to 35 with Graves' hyperthyroidism. Each CDR3 is given with its conserved first and last residue. Fields, in order: V gene, J gene, D gene, clone size, CDR3 DNA, CDR3 protein. The D gene is left open where the match is weak. Not every row has a clone size; where given, it reads once, few, many or a size class.

V gene: TRBV6-1
J gene: TRBJ2-5
D gene: .
clone size: many
CDR3 DNA: TGTGCCAGCAACAACAGGGATGGGGAGACCCAGTACTTC
CDR3 protein: CASNNRDGETQYF

V gene: TRBV28
J gene: TRBJ2-1
D gene: .
clone size: many
CDR3 DNA: TGTGCCAGCGGAGAAGGGAATACATACAATGAGCAGTTCTTC
CDR3 protein: CASGEGNTYNEQFF

V gene: TRBV9
J gene: TRBJ2-3
D gene: .
clone size: few
CDR3 DNA: TGTGCCAGCAGCGTCCTATGGGGGTCTAGCACAGATACGCAGTATTTT
CDR3 protein: CASSVLWGSSTDTQYF

V gene: TRBV5-1
J gene: TRBJ1-1
D gene: .
clone size: .
CDR3 DNA: TGCGCCAGCAGCAGCACAGGTACTGAAGCTTGCTTT
CDR3 protein: CASSSTGTEACF

V gene: TRBV11-3
J gene: TRBJ2-3
D gene: .
clone size: many
CDR3 DNA: TGTGCCAGCAGGGACACAGATACGCAGTATTTT
CDR3 protein: CASRDTDTQYF

V gene: TRBV6-1
J gene: TRBJ1-1
D gene: .
clone size: few
CDR3 DNA: TGTGCCAGCAGACGCCGGGGAAGGAACACTGAAGCTTTCTTT
CDR3 protein: CASRRRGRNTEAFF

V gene: TRBV13
J gene: TRBJ2-7
D gene: .
clone size: .
CDR3 DNA: TGTGCCAGCAGCTTAGCCTCCGGGGGCTCCTACGAGCAGTACTTC
CDR3 protein: CASSLASGGSYEQYF

V gene: TRBV11-2
J gene: TRBJ1-2
D gene: .
clone size: many
CDR3 DNA: TGTGCCAGCAGCTTAGGACTATATGGCTACACCTTC
CDR3 protein: CASSLGLYGYTF

V gene: TRBV29-1
J gene: TRBJ1-1
D gene: .
clone size: .
CDR3 DNA: TGCAGCGTAGAAAAGAACACTGAAGCTTTCTTT
CDR3 protein: CSVEKNTEAFF

V gene: TRBV5-1
J gene: TRBJ1-2
D gene: .
clone size: .
CDR3 DNA: TGCGCCAGCAGAAGCACAGGTTCTGATGGCTACACCTTC
CDR3 protein: CASRSTGSDGYTF

V gene: TRBV6-1
J gene: TRBJ2-1
D gene: TRBD2
clone size: .
CDR3 DNA: TGTGCCAGCAGCCCGATAGCGGGCGCGGGGAATGAGCAGTTCTTC
CDR3 protein: CASSPIAGAGNEQFF

V gene: TRBV29-1
J gene: TRBJ1-1
D gene: .
clone size: many
CDR3 DNA: TGCAGCGTTGACGGCAGTCGAGGTACTGAAGCTTTCTTT
CDR3 protein: CSVDGSRGTEAFF

V gene: TRBV24-1
J gene: TRBJ2-1
D gene: TRBD2
clone size: many
CDR3 DNA: TGTGCCACCAGTGCCCTGACTAGCGGGAGGAAAGATGAGCAGTTCTTC
CDR3 protein: CATSALTSGRKDEQFF

V gene: TRBV29-1
J gene: TRBJ1-4
D gene: .
clone size: .
CDR3 DNA: TGCAGCGTTGATAGTGAGGGGAATGAAAAACTGTTTTTT
CDR3 protein: CSVDSEGNEKLFF

V gene: TRBV19
J gene: TRBJ1-1
D gene: .
clone size: few
CDR3 DNA: TGTGCCAGTAGTATACCTCGGGGTTGGGACGAAGCTTTCTTT
CDR3 protein: CASSIPRGWDEAFF

V gene: TRBV3-1
J gene: TRBJ1-2
D gene: .
clone size: many
CDR3 DNA: TGTGCCAGCAGCCCTACCGACAGCTATGGCTACACCTTC
CDR3 protein: CASSPTDSYGYTF

V gene: TRBV30
J gene: TRBJ1-1
D gene: .
clone size: many
CDR3 DNA: TGTGCCCGGAGAAGGGGGACGGAAGCTTTCTTT
CDR3 protein: CARRRGTEAFF

V gene: TRBV27
J gene: TRBJ1-3
D gene: .
clone size: many
CDR3 DNA: TGTGCCAGCGTTGACCTAGGGGGTTCTGGAAACACCATATATTTT
CDR3 protein: CASVDLGGSGNTIYF

V gene: TRBV5-4
J gene: TRBJ2-2
D gene: TRBD1
clone size: .
CDR3 DNA: TGTGCCAGCAGCCAACAGGGGGCGAAGAGCGGGGAGCTGTTTTTT
CDR3 protein: CASSQQGAKSGELFF

V gene: TRBV14
J gene: TRBJ1-2
D gene: TRBD1
clone size: .
CDR3 DNA: TGTGCCAGCAGCCAGGCCCGGACAGGCCACTATGGCTACACCTTC
CDR3 protein: CASSQARTGHYGYTF

V gene: TRBV12-3/TRBV12-4
J gene: TRBJ2-1
D gene: .
clone size: few
CDR3 DNA: TGTGCCAGCAGTTTAACTAGCAACAATGAGCAGTTCTTC
CDR3 protein: CASSLTSNNEQFF

V gene: TRBV27
J gene: TRBJ2-5
D gene: TRBD2
clone size: many
CDR3 DNA: TGTGCCAGCAGTTTTAGGACTAGCGGTATAGAGACCCAGTACTTC
CDR3 protein: CASSFRTSGIETQYF

V gene: TRBV14
J gene: TRBJ1-2
D gene: .
clone size: many
CDR3 DNA: TGTGCCAGCAGCCGTCAGGGGCGGCCTGCCTATGGCTACACCTTC
CDR3 protein: CASSRQGRPAYGYTF

V gene: TRBV6-1
J gene: TRBJ1-2
D gene: .
clone size: many
CDR3 DNA: TGTGCCAGCGGGGACACCATAAACTATGGCTACACCTTC
CDR3 protein: CASGDTINYGYTF

V gene: TRBV4-1
J gene: TRBJ1-3
D gene: .
clone size: .
CDR3 DNA: TGCGCCAGCACCACCGTCGGGTCCGGAAACACCATATATTTT
CDR3 protein: CASTTVGSGNTIYF

V gene: TRBV5-4
J gene: TRBJ1-1
D gene: TRBD1
clone size: .
CDR3 DNA: TGTGCCAGCAGCAGAGGACAGGGGATAATGAACACTGAAGCTTTCTTT
CDR3 protein: CASSRGQGIMNTEAFF

V gene: TRBV19
J gene: TRBJ2-5
D gene: TRBD1
clone size: many
CDR3 DNA: TGTGCCAGTATCACAGGCAGGGGGGAGACCCAGTACTTC
CDR3 protein: CASITGRGETQYF

V gene: TRBV29-1
J gene: TRBJ2-5
D gene: TRBD1
clone size: many
CDR3 DNA: TGCAGCGTTGAGGGGACAGGGTGGGAGGAGACCCAGTACTTC
CDR3 protein: CSVEGTGWEETQYF

V gene: TRBV3-1
J gene: TRBJ2-1
D gene: .
clone size: many
CDR3 DNA: TGTGCCAGCAGCCAAGAGTACCCAGCGGAGAACTACAATGAGCAGTTCTTC
CDR3 protein: CASSQEYPAENYNEQFF

V gene: TRBV5-5
J gene: TRBJ1-5
D gene: TRBD1
clone size: many
CDR3 DNA: TGTGCCAGCAGCCACTGGACAGGGCACAATCAGCCCCAGCATTTT
CDR3 protein: CASSHWTGHNQPQHF

V gene: TRBV27
J gene: TRBJ1-2
D gene: .
clone size: .
CDR3 DNA: TGTGCCAGCAGTTTTCGTGGTCTCTCGGGGGGGACTGGCTACACCTTC
CDR3 protein: CASSFRGLSGGTGYTF

V gene: TRBV12-3/TRBV12-4
J gene: TRBJ2-7
D gene: .
clone size: many
CDR3 DNA: TGTGCCAGCAGCCGGAGAGAGGACAGCTACGAGCAGTACTTC
CDR3 protein: CASSRREDSYEQYF

V gene: TRBV5-1
J gene: TRBJ2-3
D gene: TRBD1
clone size: few
CDR3 DNA: TGCGCCAGCAGCCCTCGTACGATGGGGACAGGAACAAATACGCAGTATTTT
CDR3 protein: CASSPRTMGTGTNTQYF

V gene: TRBV12-5
J gene: TRBJ2-7
D gene: .
clone size: many
CDR3 DNA: TGTGCTAGTGGTTTGAACAGTCCTTCGGGCGAGCAGTACTTC
CDR3 protein: CASGLNSPSGEQYF

V gene: TRBV4-1
J gene: TRBJ2-7
D gene: .
clone size: few
CDR3 DNA: TGCGCCAGCAGCCAAGATCTCAGGACTATCAGCTATGAGCAGTACTTC
CDR3 protein: CASSQDLRTISYEQYF

V gene: TRBV12-3/TRBV12-4
J gene: TRBJ2-1
D gene: .
clone size: many
CDR3 DNA: TGTGCCAGCAGTTTACTGGTCGACAATTACAATGAGCAGTTCTTC
CDR3 protein: CASSLLVDNYNEQFF